This T cell receptor (beta chain) derives from a study of blood T cell repertoires in COVID-19. Across the study: The analysed material was cDNA or gDNA that came from T cells, B-cell-depleted T cells, or PBMCs.

Per germline, CDR1 LNHDA and CDR2 SQIVND (reference sequence). CDR3 length: 14 amino acids. Trimming cost V 6 bases and J 7 bases, with 18 bases left between them. In the original analysis: Estimates of nucleated cell counts were drawn from the amplification of reference gene primers. This table comes from immunoSEQ multiplex PCR, and its TCRdb copy is limited to in-frame clones, with some not included. For V, J and clone size, that table is used; D and trimming come from the DNA. In the table there are roughly 250,000 clones, about 82% of which are singletons. The sequencing input was peripheral blood. The V and J genes are TRBV19 and TRBJ1-2, with D perhaps TRBD1 (6 bases). The clonotype originates from an older woman with active or convalescent COVID-19. CDR3 sequence (DNA): TGTGCCAGTAGGTCCGACGCAGGGGTTACTGGCTACACCTTC. Translated, it gives CASRSDAGVTGYTF. The whole variable domain, filled in from reference TRBV19 and TRBJ1-2, reads DGGITQSPKYLFRKEGQNVTLSCEQNLNHDAMYWYRQDPGQGLRLIYYSQIVNDFQKGDIAEGYSVSREKKESFPLTVTSAQKNPTAFYLCASRSDAGVTGYTFGSGTRLTVV.